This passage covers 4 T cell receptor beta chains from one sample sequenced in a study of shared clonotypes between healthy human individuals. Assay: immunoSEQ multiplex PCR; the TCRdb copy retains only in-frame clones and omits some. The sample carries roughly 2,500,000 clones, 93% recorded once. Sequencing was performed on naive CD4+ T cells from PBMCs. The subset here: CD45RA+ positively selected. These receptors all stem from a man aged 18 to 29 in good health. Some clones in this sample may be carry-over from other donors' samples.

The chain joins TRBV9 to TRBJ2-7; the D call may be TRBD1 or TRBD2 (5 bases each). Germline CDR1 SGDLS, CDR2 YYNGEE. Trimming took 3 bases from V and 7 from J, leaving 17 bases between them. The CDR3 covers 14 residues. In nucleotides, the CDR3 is TGTGCCAGCAGCGGGAGGCAGGGTACGCGGGAGCAGTACTTC. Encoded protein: CASSGRQGTREQYF.

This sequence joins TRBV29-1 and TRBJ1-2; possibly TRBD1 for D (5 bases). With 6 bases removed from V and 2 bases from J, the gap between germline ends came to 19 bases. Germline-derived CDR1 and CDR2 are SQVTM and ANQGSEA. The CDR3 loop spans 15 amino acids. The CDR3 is CSVAWGYSLNYGYTF. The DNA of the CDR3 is TGCAGCGTGGCTTGGGGGTACAGTCTCAACTATGGCTACACCTTC.

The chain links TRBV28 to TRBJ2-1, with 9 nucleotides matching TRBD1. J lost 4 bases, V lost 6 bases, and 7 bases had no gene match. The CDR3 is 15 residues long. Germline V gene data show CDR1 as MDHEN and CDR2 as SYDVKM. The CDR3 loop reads CASRYRDREYNEQFF. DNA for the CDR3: TGTGCCAGCAGATACCGGGACAGGGAGTACAATGAGCAGTTCTTC.

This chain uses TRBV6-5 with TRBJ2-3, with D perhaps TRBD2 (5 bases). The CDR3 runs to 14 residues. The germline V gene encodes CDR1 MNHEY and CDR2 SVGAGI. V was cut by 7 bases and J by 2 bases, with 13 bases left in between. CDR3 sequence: CASNPREFTDTQYF. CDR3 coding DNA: TGTGCCAGCAATCCTCGGGAATTCACAGATACGCAGTATTTT.